These T cell receptor beta chains were read from a single sample in a study of T cells in Graves' hyperthyroidism and ophthalmopathy. Via MiXCR, TCRdb re-called the multiplex PCR reads, giving one row per CDR3 protein. Found here are under 350,000 distinct CDR3 sequences, 15% to 20% of them singletons; the top ten hold over 45%. The material sequenced was blood. These TCRs come from a woman in her sixties or seventies with Graves' ophthalmopathy. The CDR3 runs from the conserved cysteine through the conserved F or W. Each record gives: J gene, clone size, V gene, D gene, CDR3 protein, CDR3 DNA. The D gene is left open where the match is weak. Where a row states a size, it is once, few, many or the class of an expanded clone; other rows omit it.

>TRBJ2-3|-|TRBV7-9|TRBD2
CASSETLAGGGADTQYF
TGTGCCAGCAGCGAAACCTTAGCGGGAGGGGGGGCAGATACGCAGTATTTT
>TRBJ2-5|few|TRBV9|TRBD1
CASSADRGSGGTQYF
TGTGCCAGCAGCGCAGACAGGGGGTCCGGGGGGACCCAGTACTTC
>TRBJ2-3|many|TRBV3-1|TRBD2
CASSQEHGGTYTQYF
TGTGCCAGCAGCCAAGAACACGGGGGGACTTATACGCAGTATTTT
>TRBJ1-3|many|TRBV19|-
CASKEIHSGNTIYF
TGTGCCAGTAAAGAGATCCACTCTGGAAACACCATATATTTT
>TRBJ1-1|-|TRBV3-1|-
CASSQPTGTLLRNTEAFF
TGTGCCAGCAGCCAGCCGACCGGGACCCTCCTTAGGAACACTGAAGCTTTCTTT
>TRBJ2-5|many|TRBV2|TRBD1
CAGQGRGETQYF
TGTGCCGGACAGGGTCGCGGGGAGACCCAGTACTTC
>TRBJ2-1|many|TRBV27|-
CASSLSSPSLGNEQFF
TGTGCCAGCAGTTTATCGAGCCCTAGCCTGGGCAATGAGCAGTTCTTC
>TRBJ2-1|few|TRBV24-1|-
CATMSRSSYNEQFF
TGTGCCACCATGAGCAGGAGCTCCTACAATGAGCAGTTCTTC
>TRBJ2-2|few|TRBV12-5|-
CASGSGDGDTGELFF
TGTGCTAGTGGTTCAGGGGATGGGGACACCGGGGAGCTGTTTTTT
>TRBJ2-7|-|TRBV4-2|TRBD2
CASSQEGRLATYEQYF
TGTGCCAGCAGCCAAGAAGGGAGACTAGCAACCTACGAGCAGTACTTC
>TRBJ2-7|many|TRBV7-3|-
CASSPGPRREQYF
TGTGCCAGCAGCCCGGGACCGCGTAGGGAGCAGTACTTC
>TRBJ1-5|many|TRBV6-1|-
CASSSLRQGNQPQHF
TGTGCCAGCAGTTCTCTCCGGCAGGGGAATCAGCCCCAGCATTTT
>TRBJ2-1|-|TRBV5-1|-
CASSTPRDLYNEQFF
TGCGCCAGCAGCACCCCCCGGGACCTCTACAATGAGCAGTTCTTC
>TRBJ1-6|-|TRBV19|-
CASSTGGRSPLHF
TGTGCCAGTAGTACGGGGGGTCGGTCACCCCTCCACTTT
>TRBJ1-1|many|TRBV30|TRBD1
CAWSPTGFTEAFF
TGTGCCTGGAGCCCGACAGGGTTCACTGAAGCTTTCTTT
>TRBJ2-3|many|TRBV12-3/TRBV12-4|TRBD1
CASNPHGDSRTDTQYF
TGTGCCAGCAATCCCCACGGGGACAGCCGCACAGATACGCAGTATTTT
>TRBJ1-3|-|TRBV4-2|-
CASSQDNTGGNTIYF
TGTGCCAGCAGCCAAGATAATACGGGAGGAAACACCATATATTTT